This T cell receptor beta chain was documented in a study of T cell responses to AZD1222 COVID-19 vaccine. Study-wide results and limits: The peak T cell response came first, and repertoires were sampled only after it. Donors in the cohort were predominantly white British and more often female, and clonal diversity was possibly underestimated. Baseline seropositivity occurred in only a handful of AZD1222 recipients.

The CDR3 is made up of 14 amino acids. Germline lookup yields CDR1 SGHKS and CDR2 YYEKEE (reference sequence). The J segment lost 4 bases and the V segment lost 6 bases, leaving 6 bases of the junction unmatched. Points on this clone: No antigen is known for it.

Clones were read by immunoSEQ multiplex PCR, and TCRdb kept only the in-frame ones, dropping some. The table includes about 190,000 clones, roughly nine tenths detected once. Sequences were derived from peripheral blood, sampled on day 0 of AZD1222 vaccination. The rearrangement links TRBV5-5 to TRBJ1-2; 10 bases align to TRBD1. The receptor's source is an adult in good health. The CDR3 region is CASTTGTGAYGYTF. The CDR3 bases are TGTGCCAGCACCACCGGGACAGGGGCCTATGGCTACACCTTC. Filled out from reference TRBV5-5 and TRBJ1-2, the complete variable domain reads DAGVTQSPTHLIKTRGQQVTLRCSPISGHKSVSWYQQVLGQGPQFIFQYYEKEERGRGNFPDRFSARQFPNYSSELNVNALLLGDSALYLCASTTGTGAYGYTFGSGTRLTVV.